A selection of T cell receptor beta chains follows, all from one sample in a study of T cell repertoires in cytomegalovirus infection. Each CDR3 protein is one row after TCRdb ran MiXCR on the reads. The data hold 200,000 to 300,000 distinct CDR3 sequences, with roughly an eighth observed a single time. Sequencing was performed on PBMCs. Receptor source: a human donor in good health (CMV status not recorded). Some clones in this sample may be carry-over from other donors' samples. Both conserved end residues are part of each CDR3.

j_call v_call cdr3_aa
TRBJ2-2 TRBV5-1 CASSQTSGTTGELFF
TRBJ1-2 TRBV20-1 CSARSGPGQPGNGYTF
TRBJ2-1 TRBV29-1 CSVDTPEGIEQFF
TRBJ2-3 TRBV4-2 CASSQALAGGTDTQYF
TRBJ1-3 TRBV2 CASSDPGALGNTIYF
TRBJ1-2 TRBV10-2 CASSESGQAYGYTF
TRBJ1-2 TRBV20-1 CSATPTVSNYGYTF
TRBJ2-1 TRBV11-1 CASSQDRAYNEQFF
TRBJ2-5 TRBV7-2 CASSLVAGNQETQYF
TRBJ2-5 TRBV5-6 CASSSMGTAIQETQYF
TRBJ1-6 TRBV7-3 CASSLTGTGGNSPLHF
TRBJ1-4 TRBV11-1 CASSSGQLTYEELFF
TRBJ2-7 TRBV20-1 CSALAGGSYEQYF
TRBJ2-3 TRBV7-2 CASQPSGGTLDTQYF
TRBJ1-1 TRBV4-1 CASSQESGTFIEAFF
TRBJ1-2 TRBV7-2 CASSLGNRGNGYTF
TRBJ2-4 TRBV7-9 CASSTSAGPKNIQYF
TRBJ2-5 TRBV4-1 CASSPSGEETQYF
TRBJ2-1 TRBV10-3 CAIRGTGDSNEQFF
TRBJ2-3 TRBV9 CASSVASGGDTQYF
TRBJ1-5 TRBV7-9 CASSGQGSGNQPQHF
TRBJ2-7 TRBV12-3/TRBV12-4 CASSATGLAGIGQYF
TRBJ2-7 TRBV7-6 CASGIRDNEQYF
TRBJ2-3 TRBV11-2 CASSPRQSGRTDTQYF
TRBJ2-7 TRBV20-1 CSGVADSYEQYF
TRBJ1-4 TRBV7-2 CASSLRGVLNEKLFF
TRBJ2-3 TRBV7-2 CASSPPSAGGTTDTQYF
TRBJ1-1 TRBV7-2 CASSFESGPNTEAFF
TRBJ1-2 TRBV25-1 CASSMTGEGYTF
TRBJ2-2 TRBV4-2 CASSQDPLAGPGELFF
TRBJ2-7 TRBV28 CASSFQGTYEQYF
TRBJ2-1 TRBV19 CASSMRTSNEQFF
TRBJ1-5 TRBV29-1 CSVRTGGNQPQHF
TRBJ2-1 TRBV5-6 CASSSVTSGRAEAYNEQFF
TRBJ2-7 TRBV28 CASRGTAAKSSYEQYF
TRBJ1-6 TRBV19 CASSPSGGADNSPLHF
TRBJ2-7 TRBV2 CASRSARGMYEQYF
TRBJ2-2 TRBV10-3 CATTGGPNTGELFF
TRBJ2-1 TRBV11-2 CASSRAGGSRFNEQFF
TRBJ1-1 TRBV7-9 CASSWEILNTEAFF
TRBJ2-2 TRBV7-3 CASSSQPGGGELFF
TRBJ2-5 TRBV7-9 CASSQTQGQETQYF